These 30 T cell receptor beta chains were sequenced from one sample in a study of blood T cell repertoires in COVID-19. Sequencing was performed with immunoSEQ multiplex PCR; in TCRdb, only in-frame clones are kept and a portion is missing. The data contain 200,000 to 250,000 clones, approximately 90% of them singletons. The material sequenced was PBMCs or T cells enriched from blood (not recorded which). These receptors all come from a man aged 25 to 45 who had recovered from COVID-19.

The chain combines TRBV7-8 with TRBJ1-1; TRBD1 is a possible D gene (5 bases). V shed 5 bases and J shed 3 bases, with 13 bases lying between them. The CDR3 runs to 14 residues. Germline CDR1 and CDR2: SGHVS and FQNEAQ. The CDR3 is CASSPTAGDTEAFF. CDR3 nucleotides: TGTGCCAGCAGCCCAACAGCGGGGGACACTGAAGCTTTCTTT.

The V call is TRBV25-1, the J call TRBJ2-5; 7 bases agree with TRBD1. The V gene's germline CDR1 is MGHDK and CDR2 SYGVNS. With V trimmed by 5 bases and J by 5 bases, 11 bases remained unmatched. The CDR3 extends over 15 amino acids. This CDR3 reads CASSRLTGSFETQYF. DNA of the CDR3: TGTGCCAGCAGTCGCCTGACAGGGAGTTTTGAGACCCAGTACTTC.

V is TRBV27 and J is TRBJ2-3; 11 bases match TRBD1. The CDR3 covers 14 residues. V lost 6 bases, J lost 8 bases, and 7 bases stayed unmatched. Per germline, CDR1 MNHEY and CDR2 SMNVEV (reference sequence). This CDR3 reads CASRPGTGGRTQYF. The CDR3 coding sequence is TGTGCCAGCAGGCCGGGGACAGGGGGTCGTACGCAGTATTTT.

The V call is TRBV6-5, the J call TRBJ1-1; possible D gene TRBD1, 5 bases. Germline CDR1 reads MNHEY; CDR2 reads SVGAGI. Trimming cost V 7 bases and J 2 bases, with 11 bases left between them. This CDR3 spans 13 amino acids. CDR3 DNA: TGTGCCAGCAACCGGGACTTTAACACTGAAGCTTTCTTT. This codes for CASNRDFNTEAFF.

The table lists this clone with a few counts. V gene TRBV10-1 combines with J gene TRBJ2-7; a weak D match, TRBD2 (7 bases). Germline values: CDR1 WNHNN, CDR2 SYGVQD (reference sequence). Deletions cut 8 bases from V and 5 bases from J, with 16 bases between. This CDR3 has 13 residues. The CDR3 sequence is CASGAGQRDEQYF. CDR3 coding DNA: TGCGCCAGCGGAGCGGGACAAAGGGACGAGCAGTACTTC.

J is TRBJ2-1 and V is TRBV27; 12 nucleotides align to TRBD2. The trim removed 5 bases at V and 4 bases at J, leaving 9 bases unmatched. This CDR3 has 17 residues. Germline CDR1 is MNHEY and CDR2 is SMNVEV (reference sequence). The CDR3 is CASSILGTSGPYNEQFF. In DNA form, the CDR3 reads TGTGCCAGCAGTATCCTAGGGACTAGCGGGCCGTACAATGAGCAGTTCTTC.

V usage is TRBV27 and J usage is TRBJ2-2, with TRBD1 as a possible D gene (6 bases). The CDR3 is 14 residues long. The V gene's germline CDR1 is MNHEY and CDR2 SMNVEV (reference sequence). Trimming left V 3 bases short and J 4 bases short, with 9 bases between. The CDR3 is CASSFQGITGELFF. Written as DNA, the CDR3 is TGTGCCAGCAGTTTCCAGGGGATCACCGGGGAGCTGTTTTTT.

The chain recombines TRBV9 with TRBJ2-1, with D unclear. CDR3 size: 15 residues. CDR1 is SGDLS, CDR2 YYNGEE, per germline. V was clipped by 4 bases and J by 1 base, with 12 bases between them. The CDR3: CASSFSQFSYNEQFF. CDR3 bases: TGTGCCAGCAGCTTTAGCCAATTTTCCTACAATGAGCAGTTCTTC.

V usage is TRBV30 and J usage is TRBJ1-2, with 9 bases identical to TRBD1. Germline loops: CDR1 GTSNPN, CDR2 SVGIG (reference sequence). Trimming removed 2 bases from V and 5 bases from J; junction bases left unmatched: 3. This CDR3 spans 13 amino acids. The CDR3 bases are TGTGCCTGGAGTACCGGGACAGGGTATGGCTACACCTTC. This encodes CAWSTGTGYGYTF.

This rearrangement joins TRBV19 to TRBJ2-7; 7 nucleotides agree with TRBD1. The length of the CDR3 is 13 residues. The germline CDR1 and CDR2 sequences are LNHDA and SQIVND (reference sequence). The trim removed 7 bases at V and 6 bases at J, leaving 9 bases unmatched. The CDR3 DNA reads TGTGCCAGTAACAGGGGCGGCAGCTCCGAGCAGTACTTC. It encodes CASNRGGSSEQYF.

In this sample, this clone turned up a few times. The chain couples TRBV5-1 to TRBJ1-2; TRBD1 matches 11 bases. V trimming: 0 bases; J trimming: 4 bases; junction bases outside the gene matches: 5. The CDR3 runs 16 residues. The germline gives CDR1 SGHRS, CDR2 YFSETQ. The CDR3 loop is CASSLGLGTGGYGYTF. CDR3 bases: TGCGCCAGCAGCTTGGGATTAGGGACAGGGGGCTATGGCTACACCTTC.

This clone was observed a single time. The chain links TRBV11-2 to TRBJ2-7; perhaps TRBD1 as D (6 bases). The CDR3 is 12 amino acids. The V end lost 5 bases, the J end lost 7 bases, and 12 bases lay between the germline ends. Germline CDR1 SGHAT, CDR2 FQNNGV. CDR3 DNA: TGTGCCAGCAGCGCCGGACAGTTGGAGCAGTACTTC. This gives the protein CASSAGQLEQYF.

This clone was detected a few times. The genes are TRBV4-3 and TRBJ2-7; 8 bases map to TRBD1. The V gene end was trimmed by 4 bases and the J gene end by 4 bases; junction bases not matched to a gene: 9. CDR3 size: 15 residues. Germline values: CDR1 LGHNA, CDR2 YSLEER. CDR3 region: CASSPDGTGAYEQYF. DNA for the CDR3: TGCGCCAGCAGCCCTGACGGGACAGGAGCATACGAGCAGTACTTC.

The chain recombines TRBV2 with TRBJ2-7; 8 bases agree with TRBD2. V trimming: 7 bases; J trimming: 4 bases; junction bases outside the gene matches: 9. The germline gives CDR1 SNHLY, CDR2 FYNNEI. The CDR3 loop spans 14 amino acids. The CDR3 DNA reads as TGTGCCAGCAACTCCGGGACTAGTTTTTACGAGCAGTACTTC. Encoded protein: CASNSGTSFYEQYF.

This clone was picked up one time. The chain combines TRBV7-9 with TRBJ2-3, with D uncertain. CDR3 length: 14 residues. Per the germline V gene, CDR1 is SEHNR and CDR2 is FQNEAQ (reference sequence). V was trimmed by 4 bases and J by 2 bases, leaving 10 bases between them. CDR3 coding DNA: TGTGCCAGCAGCTCATCACTTTACACAGATACGCAGTATTTT. Residues: CASSSSLYTDTQYF.

This clone came up once. This rearrangement joins TRBV5-1 to TRBJ2-3; perhaps TRBD2 as D (5 bases). The CDR3 is 15 amino acids. Looked up from germline, CDR1 is SGHRS and CDR2 is YFSETQ. Trimming removed 1 base at V and 4 bases at J, with 13 bases between. The CDR3: CASSLIPSGADTQYF. DNA of the CDR3: TGCGCCAGCAGCTTGATCCCCTCCGGGGCAGATACGCAGTATTTT.

The V and J genes are TRBV7-6 and TRBJ1-1; tentatively, D is TRBD1 (5 bases). This CDR3 is 15 amino acids long. From germline, CDR1 is SGHVS and CDR2 FNYEAQ. Deletions cut 5 bases from V and 6 bases from J, with 19 bases between. This CDR3 reads CASSESQGGAPEAFF. The CDR3 nucleotides are TGTGCCAGCAGCGAATCTCAGGGAGGGGCGCCTGAAGCTTTCTTT.

The chain couples TRBV7-3 to TRBJ2-3; D may be TRBD1 (6 bases). The germline gives CDR1 SGHTA, CDR2 FQGTGA. The CDR3 covers 14 residues. V was pared by 5 bases and J by 4 bases, with 13 bases between. CDR3 sequence reads: CASSPDRSADTQYF. CDR3 in DNA: TGTGCCAGCAGCCCCGACAGGTCGGCAGATACGCAGTATTTT.

The chain has TRBV28 and TRBJ2-7, with 7 bases fitting TRBD1. Trimming removed 9 bases from V and 3 bases from J; junction bases left unmatched: 5. CDR3 length: 12 residues. The germline CDR1 and CDR2 sequences are MDHEN and SYDVKM. CDR3 sequence (DNA): TGTGCCAGTCGGGACAGTGGCTACGAGCAGTACTTC. This translates into CASRDSGYEQYF.

This chain connects TRBV7-2 to TRBJ1-3; no firm D call. From germline, CDR1 is SGHTA and CDR2 FQGNSA. The CDR3 is 14 amino acids. V lost 4 bases and J 0 bases, leaving 7 bases between the germline ends. This CDR3 reads CASSSRDSGNTIYF. CDR3 nucleotide sequence: TGTGCCAGCAGCTCGAGAGACTCTGGAAACACCATATATTTT.

This chain links TRBV7-2 with TRBJ1-6, with 7 positions matching TRBD1. The germline gives CDR1 SGHTA, CDR2 FQGNSA. Losses at the gene ends were 2 bases for V and 0 bases for J; bases not matched to a gene: 7. This CDR3 region has 18 residues. This chain's CDR3 is CASSLYSQGGSYNSPLHF. The DNA of the CDR3 is TGTGCCAGCAGCTTATATAGCCAGGGGGGCTCCTATAATTCACCCCTCCACTTT.

The chain has TRBV3-1 (or the pseudogene TRBV3-2) and TRBJ1-6; D call uncertain. The CDR3 is 16 amino acids. Trimming cost V 2 bases and J 6 bases, with 14 bases left between them. Germline V gene sequence: CDR1 LGHDT, CDR2 YNNKEL (reference sequence). CDR3 sequence: CASSQTPQPINSPLHF. CDR3 sequence (DNA): TGTGCCAGCAGCCAAACGCCACAGCCGATTAATTCACCCCTCCACTTT.

The chain recombines TRBV7-2 with TRBJ2-7, with a possible D match to TRBD2 (5 bases). In germline, CDR1 is SGHTA, CDR2 FQGNSA. The CDR3 extends over 16 amino acids. The V end was cut by 4 bases, the J end by 0 bases, with 16 bases between. This CDR3 reads CASSSQIGGGSYEQYF. As DNA, the CDR3 is TGTGCCAGCAGCTCCCAGATCGGAGGCGGCTCCTACGAGCAGTACTTC.

The rearrangement uses TRBV30 and TRBJ2-5; 9 positions agree with TRBD2. With V trimmed by 4 bases and J by 5 bases, 11 bases remained unmatched. Looked up from germline, CDR1 is GTSNPN and CDR2 is SVGIG (reference sequence). The CDR3 sequence is 15 residues long. CDR3 sequence reads: CAWTSSLGLAETQYF. The CDR3, as DNA: TGTGCCTGGACCTCGTCCCTTGGACTAGCGGAGACCCAGTACTTC.

This chain links TRBV10-2 with TRBJ2-1, with 12 positions matching TRBD2. The CDR3 has 18 residues. The V and J ends lost 3 bases and 1 base, in that order; junction bases with no gene match: 7. Germline CDR1 and CDR2: WSHSY and SAAADI. The CDR3 nucleotides are TGCGCCAGCAGTGAACTAGCGGGAGGCGGGAGTTCCTACAATGAGCAGTTCTTC. This sequence encodes CASSELAGGGSSYNEQFF.

V is TRBV6-5 and J is TRBJ2-7, with D perhaps matching TRBD1 (6 bases). Deletions cut 8 bases from V and 5 bases from J, with 19 bases between. Germline V gives CDR1 MNHEY, CDR2 SVGAGI. The CDR3 extends over 14 amino acids. Here the CDR3 DNA reads TGTGCCAGCGGATTAGAACAGGGTCGACACGAGCAGTACTTC. It is translated as CASGLEQGRHEQYF.

The rearrangement uses TRBV3-1 (or the pseudogene TRBV3-2) and TRBJ2-2, with TRBD2 as a possible D gene (5 bases). The CDR3 runs to 13 residues. Trimming left V 3 bases short and J 5 bases short, with 7 bases between. CDR1 is LGHDT and CDR2 is YNNKEL in the germline V gene (reference sequence). The CDR3 reads CASSQLATGELFF. In DNA form, the CDR3 reads TGTGCCAGCAGCCAGCTAGCAACCGGGGAGCTGTTTTTT.

This chain joins TRBV11-3 and TRBJ2-1; 9 bases are shared with TRBD2. Per germline, CDR1 SGHNT and CDR2 YENEEA. Losses at the gene ends were 5 bases for V and 2 bases for J; bases not matched to a gene: 4. The CDR3 is made up of 15 amino acids. This CDR3 is CASSPSGGPYNEQFF. The CDR3, as DNA: TGTGCCAGCAGCCCAAGCGGGGGGCCCTACAATGAGCAGTTCTTC.

This CDR3 is CASSLGQTGLSGNTIYF. CDR3 DNA: TGTGCCAGCAGCTTAGGCCAGACAGGTCTCTCTGGAAACACCATATATTTT. The V and J genes are TRBV7-9 and TRBJ1-3, with TRBD1 as a possible D gene (6 bases). CDR1 SEHNR and CDR2 FQNEAQ come from the germline V gene (reference sequence). Deletions cut 1 base from V and 0 bases from J, with 13 bases between. The CDR3 has 17 amino acids.

This CDR3 is CASSPATGDYGYTF. In DNA form, the CDR3 reads TGTGCCAGCTCACCCGCGACAGGGGACTATGGCTACACCTTC. V is TRBV18 and J is TRBJ1-2, with TRBD1 matching 8 bases. The V gene end was trimmed by 3 bases and the J gene end by 3 bases; junction bases not matched to a gene: 3. The CDR3 is 14 amino acids. The germline V gene encodes CDR1 KGHSH and CDR2 LQKENI.